This T cell receptor beta chain is drawn from a study of monozygotic twins with inflammatory bowel disease. Whole-study results and caveats: Patient repertoires may have gained variability from differing immunosuppressive treatments.

Per donor, less than 3 ml of blood was collected and frozen. Germline CDR1 is MNHEY and CDR2 is SVGAGI. There are 17 residues in the CDR3. UMIs bearing a 6-nucleotide sample barcode were added through template switching. After re-calling the 5' RACE reads, TCRdb lists one entry per CDR3 protein, DNA absent. The sample holds some 150,000 distinct CDR3 sequences. Comments on this clonotype: The target antigen is unknown.

The V and J genes are TRBV6-5 and TRBJ2-5; TCRdb's D call, TRBD2, is unchecked because there is no DNA. Sample: blood. The receptor was derived from a human donor with ulcerative colitis or Crohn's disease, or a healthy co-twin of an affected twin (not recorded which). CDR3 sequence reads: CASSYSPRALPHETQYF.